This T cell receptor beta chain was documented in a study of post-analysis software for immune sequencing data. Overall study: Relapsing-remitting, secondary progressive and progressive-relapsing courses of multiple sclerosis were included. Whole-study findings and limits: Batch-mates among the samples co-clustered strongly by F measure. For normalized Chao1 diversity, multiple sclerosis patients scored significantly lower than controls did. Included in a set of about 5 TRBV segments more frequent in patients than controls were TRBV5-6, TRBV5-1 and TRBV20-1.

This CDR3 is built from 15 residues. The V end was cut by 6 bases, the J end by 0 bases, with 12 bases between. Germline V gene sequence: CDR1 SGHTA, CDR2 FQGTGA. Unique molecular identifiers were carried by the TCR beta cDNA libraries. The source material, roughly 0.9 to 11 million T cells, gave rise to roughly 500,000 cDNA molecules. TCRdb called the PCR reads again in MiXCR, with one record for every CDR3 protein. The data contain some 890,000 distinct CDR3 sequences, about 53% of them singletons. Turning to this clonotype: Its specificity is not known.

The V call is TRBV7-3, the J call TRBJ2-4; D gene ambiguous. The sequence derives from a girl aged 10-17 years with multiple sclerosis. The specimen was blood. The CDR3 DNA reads TGTGCCAGCAGTAACCCTCGAGGAGCCAAAAACATTCAGTACTTC. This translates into CASSNPRGAKNIQYF. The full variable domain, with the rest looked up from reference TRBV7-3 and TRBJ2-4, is GAGVSQTPSNKVTEKGKYVELRCDPISGHTALYWYRQSLGQGPEFLIYFQGTGAADDSGLPNDRFFAVRPEGSVSTLKIQRTERGDSAVYLCASSNPRGAKNIQYFGAGTRLSVL.